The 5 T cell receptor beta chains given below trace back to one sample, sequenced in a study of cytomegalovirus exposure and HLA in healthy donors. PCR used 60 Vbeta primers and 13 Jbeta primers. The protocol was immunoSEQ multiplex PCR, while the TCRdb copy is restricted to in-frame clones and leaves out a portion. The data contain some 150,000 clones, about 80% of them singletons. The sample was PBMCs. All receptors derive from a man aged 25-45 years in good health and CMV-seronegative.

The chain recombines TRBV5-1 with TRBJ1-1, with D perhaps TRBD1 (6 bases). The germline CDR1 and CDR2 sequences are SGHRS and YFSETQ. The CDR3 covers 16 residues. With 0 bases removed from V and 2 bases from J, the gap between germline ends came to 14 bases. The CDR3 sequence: CASSLGNTGINTEAFF. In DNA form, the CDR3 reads TGCGCCAGCAGCTTGGGGAACACAGGGATAAACACTGAAGCTTTCTTT.

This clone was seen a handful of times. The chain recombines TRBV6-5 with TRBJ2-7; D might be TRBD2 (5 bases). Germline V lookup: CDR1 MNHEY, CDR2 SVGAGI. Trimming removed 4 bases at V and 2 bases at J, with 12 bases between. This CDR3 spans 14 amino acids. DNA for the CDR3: TGTGCCAGCAGTTTCGGGAACGGCCCCTACGAGCAGTACTTC. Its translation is CASSFGNGPYEQYF.

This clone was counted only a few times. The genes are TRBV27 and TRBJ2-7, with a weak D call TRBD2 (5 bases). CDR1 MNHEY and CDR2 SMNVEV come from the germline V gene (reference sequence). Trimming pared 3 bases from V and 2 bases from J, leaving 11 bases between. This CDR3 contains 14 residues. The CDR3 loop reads CASSLEEGPYEQYF. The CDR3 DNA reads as TGTGCCAGCAGTTTGGAGGAAGGGCCCTACGAGCAGTACTTC.

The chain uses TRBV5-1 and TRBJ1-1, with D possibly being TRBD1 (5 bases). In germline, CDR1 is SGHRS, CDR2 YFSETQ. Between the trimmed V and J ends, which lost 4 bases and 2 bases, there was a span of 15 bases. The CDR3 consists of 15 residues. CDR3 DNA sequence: TGCGCCAGCAGCCCGATGACAGTTAAAAACACTGAAGCTTTCTTT. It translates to CASSPMTVKNTEAFF.

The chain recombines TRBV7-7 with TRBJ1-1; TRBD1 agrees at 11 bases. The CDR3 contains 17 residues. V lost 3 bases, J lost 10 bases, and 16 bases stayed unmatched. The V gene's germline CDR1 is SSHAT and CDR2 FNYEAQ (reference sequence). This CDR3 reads CASSFLRDRGYEGRAFF. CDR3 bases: TGTGCCAGCAGCTTTCTCCGGGACAGGGGGTATGAGGGGAGAGCTTTCTTT.